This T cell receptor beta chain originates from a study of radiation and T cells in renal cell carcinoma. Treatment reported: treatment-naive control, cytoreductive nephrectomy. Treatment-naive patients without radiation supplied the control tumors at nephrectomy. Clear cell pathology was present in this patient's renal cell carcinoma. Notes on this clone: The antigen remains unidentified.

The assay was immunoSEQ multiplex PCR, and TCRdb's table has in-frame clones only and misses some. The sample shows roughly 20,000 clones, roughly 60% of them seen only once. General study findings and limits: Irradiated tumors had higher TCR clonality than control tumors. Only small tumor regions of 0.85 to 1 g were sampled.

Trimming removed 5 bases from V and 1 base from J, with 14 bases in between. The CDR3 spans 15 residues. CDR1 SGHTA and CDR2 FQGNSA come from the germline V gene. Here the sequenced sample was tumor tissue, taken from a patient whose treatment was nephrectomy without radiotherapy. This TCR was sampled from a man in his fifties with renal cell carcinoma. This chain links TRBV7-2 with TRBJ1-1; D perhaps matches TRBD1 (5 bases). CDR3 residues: CASSRSGDGNTEAFF. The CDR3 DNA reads TGTGCCAGCAGCCGGTCCGGGGACGGGAACACTGAAGCTTTCTTT.